This T cell receptor (beta chain) was sequenced for a study of regulatory dendritic cells for organ transplantation. Sequencing was performed with immunoSEQ multiplex PCR; in TCRdb, only in-frame clones are kept and a portion is missing. The sample lists around 21,000 clones, over 75% seen once, with over 0.25% in the top ten. Allogeneic regulatory or mature dendritic cells were co-cultured for roughly five days with CFSE-labeled sorted T cells at 1:10. V lost 0 bases and J 1 base, leaving 10 bases between the germline ends. The CDR3 consists of 16 residues. Germline lookup yields CDR1 LGHNA and CDR2 YSLEER. A remark on this clone: Its antigen is unknown.

Sequencing used naive CD4+ T cells from blood cultured with dendritic cells. The sample's subset: CD45RA+ naive T cells. The source of this sequence is a human donor in good health. This rearrangement joins TRBV4-3 to TRBJ1-5, with unresolved D. In nucleotides, the CDR3 is TGCGCCAGCAGCCAAGATTATTACCGGAGCAATCAGCCCCAGCATTTT. It codes for CASSQDYYRSNQPQHF.